The rows below give T cell receptor beta chains drawn from one sample of a study of T cell responses to AZD1222 COVID-19 vaccine. TCRdb keeps only in-frame clones here, not all; method: immunoSEQ multiplex PCR. The sample contains around 180,000 clones, approximately 90% of which appear only once. The sequenced sample was peripheral blood, obtained on day 0 of AZD1222 vaccination. These receptors were obtained from an adult in good health. CDR3s include the opening cysteine and the closing phenylalanine or tryptophan. A D gene is named only where the DNA matches it firmly. Clone size is given for some rows only: seen once, a few or many times, or a class if the clone is expanded.

D: .
J: TRBJ1-2
size: once
V: TRBV6-5
DNA: TGTGCCAGCAGTTACCGGCATCTAGGCTATGGCTACACCTTC
CDR3: CASSYRHLGYGYTF

D: .
J: TRBJ1-1
size: .
V: TRBV11-2
DNA: TGTGCCAGCAGCCTAACAGGGGAAGCTTTCTTT
CDR3: CASSLTGEAFF

D: TRBD1
J: TRBJ1-2
size: .
V: TRBV9
DNA: TGTGCCAGCAGCACCCAAATACAGGGGGCGGTCGGCTACACCTTC
CDR3: CASSTQIQGAVGYTF

D: .
J: TRBJ1-1
size: .
V: TRBV12-3/TRBV12-4
DNA: TGTGCCAGCAGTTTAAGGGGGACGGGTGAAGCTTTCTTT
CDR3: CASSLRGTGEAFF

D: .
J: TRBJ1-1
size: .
V: TRBV19
DNA: TGTGCCAGTAGAATACAGGTGTTCTTGAACACTGAAGCTTTCTTT
CDR3: CASRIQVFLNTEAFF

D: .
J: TRBJ1-2
size: .
V: TRBV29-1
DNA: TGCAGCGTTGGGGAACAGAACTTACGAGCTAACTATGGCTACACCTTC
CDR3: CSVGEQNLRANYGYTF

D: .
J: TRBJ1-2
size: .
V: TRBV5-1
DNA: TGCGCCAGCAGCCGCGCGCCAGCCCCAAATGGCTACACCTTC
CDR3: CASSRAPAPNGYTF

D: .
J: TRBJ1-6
size: .
V: TRBV6-5
DNA: TGTGCCAGCAGTTACTCGGGGAATCCACCCCTCCACTTT
CDR3: CASSYSGNPPLHF

D: TRBD1
J: TRBJ1-3
size: once
V: TRBV5-4
DNA: TGTGCCAGCAGCTTCGGCGGGGACAGGGTGAGAAACACCATATATTTT
CDR3: CASSFGGDRVRNTIYF

D: TRBD1
J: TRBJ2-2
size: once
V: TRBV19
DNA: TGTGCCAGTAGTATTAGACAGGGTAACACCGGGGAGCTGTTTTTT
CDR3: CASSIRQGNTGELFF

D: TRBD1
J: TRBJ1-5
size: .
V: TRBV19
DNA: TGTGCCAGTAGTATAACAGGGGGGGATCAGCCCCAGCATTTT
CDR3: CASSITGGDQPQHF

D: .
J: TRBJ1-1
size: few
V: TRBV28
DNA: TGTGCCAGCGAACTGAACACTGAAGCTTTCTTT
CDR3: CASELNTEAFF

D: .
J: TRBJ1-4
size: .
V: TRBV9
DNA: TGTGCCAGCAGCCCGAGGGTCGGCGCAACTAATGAAAAACTGTTTTTT
CDR3: CASSPRVGATNEKLFF

D: .
J: TRBJ1-1
size: .
V: TRBV19
DNA: TGTGCCAGTACCCCAAGGGCAGGGAGTGGAGCTTTCTTT
CDR3: CASTPRAGSGAFF

D: TRBD1
J: TRBJ1-4
size: .
V: TRBV7-9
DNA: TGTGCCAGCAGTCATACAGGGGAGGGTGAAAAACTGTTTTTT
CDR3: CASSHTGEGEKLFF

D: TRBD1
J: TRBJ1-2
size: .
V: TRBV20-1
DNA: TGCAGTGCTAGTAATGGAGGGACAGGGAACTATGGCTACACCTTC
CDR3: CSASNGGTGNYGYTF

D: .
J: TRBJ2-1
size: .
V: TRBV7-2
DNA: TGTGCCAGCAGCTTAGGGGGGGGACAGATCGCCAATGAGCAGTTCTTC
CDR3: CASSLGGGQIANEQFF

D: .
J: TRBJ1-4
size: .
V: TRBV11-2
DNA: TGTGCCAGCATCGACAGAGTGGATAATGAAAAACTGTTTTTT
CDR3: CASIDRVDNEKLFF

D: .
J: TRBJ1-2
size: .
V: TRBV19
DNA: TGTGCCAGTAGTTTGGGTGTGACAAATAACTATGGCTACACCTTC
CDR3: CASSLGVTNNYGYTF

D: TRBD1
J: TRBJ2-3
size: .
V: TRBV7-9
DNA: TGTGCCAGCAGCCAGGGACAGGGCGACGCAGATACGCAGTATTTT
CDR3: CASSQGQGDADTQYF

D: TRBD2
J: TRBJ2-3
size: .
V: TRBV18
DNA: TGTGCCAGCTCAGCCCCTAGCGGGAGGGCTTCTAGCACAGATACGCAGTATTTT
CDR3: CASSAPSGRASSTDTQYF

D: .
J: TRBJ1-1
size: .
V: TRBV9
DNA: TGTGCCAGCAGCGTAGATGGAGGGGCAGGGGTGCATTCTTTCTTT
CDR3: CASSVDGGAGVHSFF

D: .
J: TRBJ1-1
size: .
V: TRBV19
DNA: TGTGCCAGTAGTATCCCCCAGAACACTGAAGCTTTCTTT
CDR3: CASSIPQNTEAFF

D: .
J: TRBJ1-2
size: .
V: TRBV4-1
DNA: TGCGCCAGCAGCCAACACCAGGCTGGAGGCTACACCTTC
CDR3: CASSQHQAGGYTF

D: TRBD1
J: TRBJ1-4
size: once
V: TRBV3-1/TRBV3-2
DNA: TGTGCCAGCAGCCGTACCGGGAACAGGGGGCTGGGGGAAAAACTGTTTTTT
CDR3: CASSRTGNRGLGEKLFF

D: .
J: TRBJ1-3
size: .
V: TRBV5-8
DNA: TGTGCCAGCAGCTTGGTACGCCCGACCTCTGGAAACACCATATATTTT
CDR3: CASSLVRPTSGNTIYF

D: TRBD2
J: TRBJ2-3
size: few
V: TRBV6-5
DNA: TGTGCCAGCAGTTACTCGGGGGGGAGGCGGGATACGCAGTATTTT
CDR3: CASSYSGGRRDTQYF

D: .
J: TRBJ1-5
size: .
V: TRBV29-1
DNA: TGCAGCGTTGGGTCGGCCAATCAGCCCCAGCATTTT
CDR3: CSVGSANQPQHF

D: TRBD1
J: TRBJ1-2
size: .
V: TRBV5-1
DNA: TGCGCCAGCAGCTCCGGGACAGGCCAGGGGGGCTACACCTTC
CDR3: CASSSGTGQGGYTF

D: .
J: TRBJ2-6
size: .
V: TRBV7-9
DNA: TGTGCCAGCAGCTTGGACTCTCGAGGGGCCAACGTCCTGACTTTC
CDR3: CASSLDSRGANVLTF